Each of the 17 T cell receptor beta chains below was sequenced from the same sample in a study of shared T cell receptors in the human thymus. Profiled with immunoSEQ multiplex PCR; TCRdb holds only in-frame clones, not every one. Of about 660,000 clones listed, 70% to 90% are singletons. The sample also formed part of further work on human thymus T cells.

Material: thymocytes. Receptors originate from a boy under three years old with a congenital heart defect.

The chain employs TRBV30 and TRBJ2-7; 7 bases line up with TRBD1. There are 14 residues in the CDR3. V lost 5 bases to trimming and J lost 5 bases; unmatched junction nucleotides: 12. Per germline, CDR1 GTSNPN and CDR2 SVGIG (reference sequence). The CDR3 coding sequence is TGTGCCTGGGCCCCTCCGGGACAGTGGAACGAGCAGTACTTC. This sequence encodes CAWAPPGQWNEQYF.

The chain couples TRBV9 to TRBJ2-2; possible D gene TRBD2, 5 bases. V lost 0 bases to trimming and J lost 5 bases, with 11 bases between them. Germline V CDR1 and CDR2: SGDLS, YYNGEE. This CDR3 has 15 amino acids. The CDR3 nucleotides are TGTGCCAGCAGCGTAGACGGGAAATGGACCGGGGAGCTGTTTTTT. This codes for CASSVDGKWTGELFF.

The V gene is TRBV7-8, the J gene TRBJ2-1; 10 bases map to TRBD2. The ends lost 5 bases at V and 3 bases at J; junction bases unmatched: 13. The CDR3 runs to 18 residues. The germline V gene has CDR1 SGHVS and CDR2 FQNEAQ. CDR3 sequence reads: CASSPGTSVIPFYNEQFF. In DNA, the CDR3 is TGTGCCAGCAGCCCCGGGACTAGCGTGATCCCTTTCTACAATGAGCAGTTCTTC. The full variable domain, with the rest looked up from reference TRBV7-8 and TRBJ2-1, is GAGVSQSPRYKVAKRGQDVALRCDPISGHVSLFWYQQALGQGPEFLTYFQNEAQLDKSGLPSDRFFAERPEGSVSTLKIQRTQQEDSAVYLCASSPGTSVIPFYNEQFFGPGTRLTVL.

The chain uses TRBV2 and TRBJ2-7, with TRBD1 matching over 9 bases. This CDR3 is 14 amino acids long. Per the germline V gene, CDR1 is SNHLY and CDR2 is FYNNEI. The V segment lost 6 bases and the J segment 6 bases; nucleotides outside the gene matches: 9. CDR3 region: CASRTDRGPPEQYF. CDR3 DNA sequence: TGTGCCAGCAGGACGGACAGGGGACCCCCCGAGCAGTACTTC.

The chain carries TRBV5-4 and TRBJ2-1; unclear D gene. This CDR3 is built from 12 residues. Between the trimmed V and J ends, which lost 1 base and 5 bases, there was a span of 4 bases. CDR1 is SGHNT, CDR2 YYREEE, per germline (reference sequence). The CDR3, as DNA: TGTGCCAGCAGCTTGCATCACAATGAGCAGTTCTTC. Its protein is CASSLHHNEQFF. Full variable domain (missing parts from reference TRBV5-4 and TRBJ2-1): ETGVTQSPTHLIKTRGQQVTLRCSSQSGHNTVSWYQQALGQGPQFIFQYYREEENGRGNFPPRFSGLQFPNYSSELNVNALELDDSALYLCASSLHHNEQFFGPGTRLTVL.

V is TRBV19 and J is TRBJ2-5; TRBD1 matches 7 bases. The length of the CDR3 is 13 residues. Losses at the gene ends were 8 bases for V and 5 bases for J; bases not matched to a gene: 8. Germline V gene lookup returns CDR1 LNHDA and CDR2 SQIVND (reference sequence). The CDR3 is CASGTGARETQYF. In nucleotides, the CDR3 is TGTGCCAGTGGAACAGGGGCCCGGGAGACCCAGTACTTC.

The gene calls are TRBV5-4 and TRBJ2-3; D might be TRBD1 (5 bases). The V gene lost 0 bases and the J gene lost 1 base, with 12 bases spanning the gap. Germline CDR1 is SGHNT and CDR2 is YYREEE (reference sequence). The CDR3 sequence is 16 residues long. The CDR3 here is CASSLARRGRTDTQYF. For the CDR3, the DNA is TGTGCCAGCAGCTTGGCTAGAAGGGGCCGCACAGATACGCAGTATTTT.

The CDR3 protein is CASSPPGLAGYEQYF. The CDR3 DNA is TGTGCCAGCTCACCGCCGGGACTAGCGGGATATGAGCAGTACTTC. The chain joins TRBV18 to TRBJ2-7; 13 bases are a match to TRBD2. Germline V gene data show CDR1 as KGHSH and CDR2 as LQKENI. The CDR3 consists of 15 residues. Losses at the gene ends were 3 bases for V and 7 bases for J; bases not matched to a gene: 6.

The V and J genes are TRBV5-1 and TRBJ2-7; 12 bases agree with TRBD2. The CDR3 contains 17 residues. The V segment lost 4 bases and the J segment 1 base; nucleotides outside the gene matches: 9. Looked up from germline, CDR1 is SGHRS and CDR2 is YFSETQ. CDR3 in amino acids: CASSPSGTSGYSYEQYF. In DNA form, the CDR3 reads TGCGCCAGCAGCCCCTCCGGGACTAGCGGGTATTCCTACGAGCAGTACTTC.

J is TRBJ2-7 and V is TRBV27, with TRBD2 matching 12 bases. Germline V CDR1 and CDR2: MNHEY, SMNVEV (reference sequence). After removal of 7 bases from V and 5 bases from J, the junction contained 9 bases not matched to a gene. The length of the CDR3 is 15 residues. CDR3 sequence (DNA): TGTGCCAGCACCTCCTCCGGACTAGCGGGAAACGAGCAGTACTTC. It yields the protein CASTSSGLAGNEQYF.

The chain uses TRBV4-3 and TRBJ2-1, with D perhaps matching TRBD2 (7 bases). Germline lookup yields CDR1 LGHNA and CDR2 YSLEER. With 8 bases removed from V and 6 bases from J, the gap between germline ends came to 20 bases. CDR3 length: 15 amino acids. CDR3 nucleotides: TGCGCCAGCTCCCGAGGGGGGAGGGCCTCCAATGAGCAGTTCTTC. This codes for CASSRGGRASNEQFF.

This clone was detected only a few times. The chain has TRBV11-2 and TRBJ2-5, with D possibly being TRBD2 (7 bases). The CDR3 covers 18 residues. Germline CDR1 SGHAT, CDR2 FQNNGV. The V end lost 0 bases, the J end lost 0 bases, and 17 bases lay between the germline ends. CDR3 bases: TGTGCCAGCAGCTTAGATCTAGGCGGGGGCCGGTACCAAGAGACCCAGTACTTC. It translates to CASSLDLGGGRYQETQYF.

The chain combines TRBV7-9 with TRBJ1-4; 8 nucleotides align to TRBD1. V shed 5 bases and J 2 bases; nucleotides not matched to a gene: 13. Germline loops: CDR1 SEHNR, CDR2 FQNEAQ (reference sequence). CDR3 length: 18 residues. The CDR3 loop reads CASSGRTGRDVTNEKLFF. Here the CDR3 DNA reads TGTGCCAGCAGCGGCCGGACAGGGAGAGACGTGACTAATGAAAAACTGTTTTTT.

The chain couples TRBV15 to TRBJ2-7; D possibly corresponds to TRBD2 (5 bases). The length of the CDR3 is 13 residues. Germline CDR1 LNHNV, CDR2 YYDKDF (reference sequence). V was shortened by 6 bases and J by 2 bases, with 11 bases between the two germline ends. In DNA, the CDR3 is TGTGCCACCAGTCCCGCGAGGGCCTACGAGCAGTACTTC. Amino acid sequence: CATSPARAYEQYF.

The chain couples TRBV7-2 to TRBJ2-5; 7 bases are a match to TRBD1. CDR1 is SGHTA and CDR2 is FQGNSA in the germline V gene. The V and J ends lost 5 bases and 2 bases, in that order; junction bases with no gene match: 5. The CDR3 is made up of 14 amino acids. The CDR3 sequence: CASSRSGQQETQYF. In DNA, the CDR3 is TGTGCCAGCAGCCGCTCGGGACAGCAAGAGACCCAGTACTTC.

The chain couples TRBV7-2 to TRBJ2-1, with D perhaps matching TRBD2 (6 bases). The CDR3 has 15 residues. V lost 2 bases and J 8 bases, leaving 16 bases between the germline ends. Germline V gene sequence: CDR1 SGHTA, CDR2 FQGNSA. The DNA of the CDR3 is TGTGCCAGCAGCTTATGGTCGGGGGAAAAGGATGAGCAGTTCTTC. As protein: CASSLWSGEKDEQFF.

This clone was seen a handful of times. The rearrangement joins TRBV25-1 to TRBJ2-3; TRBD1 matches 7 bases. Germline V gene data show CDR1 as MGHDK and CDR2 as SYGVNS. V lost 4 bases, J lost 1 base, and 8 bases stayed unmatched. The CDR3 totals 16 residues. The CDR3 sequence is CASSAGQEHRTDTQYF. As DNA, the CDR3 is TGTGCCAGCAGTGCCGGACAGGAGCACCGCACAGATACGCAGTATTTT.